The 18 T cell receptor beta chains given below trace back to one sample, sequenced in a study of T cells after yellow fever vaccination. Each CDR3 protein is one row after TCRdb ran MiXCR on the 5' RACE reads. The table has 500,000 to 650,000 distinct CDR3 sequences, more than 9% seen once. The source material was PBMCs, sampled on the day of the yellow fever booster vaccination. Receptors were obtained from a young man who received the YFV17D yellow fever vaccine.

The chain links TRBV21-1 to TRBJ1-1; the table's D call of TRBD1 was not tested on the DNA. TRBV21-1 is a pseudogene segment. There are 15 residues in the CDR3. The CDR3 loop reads CASRVETGRGTEAFF. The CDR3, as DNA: TGTGCCAGCCGAGTAGAGACAGGCCGGGGCACTGAAGCTTTCTTT.

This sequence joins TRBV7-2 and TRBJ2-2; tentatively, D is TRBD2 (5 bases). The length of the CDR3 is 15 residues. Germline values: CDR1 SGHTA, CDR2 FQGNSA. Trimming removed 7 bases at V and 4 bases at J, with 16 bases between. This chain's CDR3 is CASTPGERTTGELFF. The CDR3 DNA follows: TGTGCCAGCACCCCCGGGGAGCGGACCACCGGGGAGCTGTTTTTT.

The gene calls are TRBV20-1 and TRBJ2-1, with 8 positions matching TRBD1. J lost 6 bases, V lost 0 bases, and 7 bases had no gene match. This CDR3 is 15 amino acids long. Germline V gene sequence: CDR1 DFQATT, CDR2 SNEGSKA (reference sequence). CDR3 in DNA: TGCAGTGCTAGAGAAGACAGGGGCGCAATCAATGAGCAGTTCTTC. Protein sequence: CSAREDRGAINEQFF.

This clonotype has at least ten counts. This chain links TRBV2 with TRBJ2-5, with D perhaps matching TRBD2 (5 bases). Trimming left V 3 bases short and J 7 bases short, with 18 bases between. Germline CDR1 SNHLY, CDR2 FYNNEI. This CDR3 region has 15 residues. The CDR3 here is CASSDGSGNTGTQYF. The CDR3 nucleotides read TGTGCCAGCAGTGACGGTTCGGGGAACACGGGGACCCAGTACTTC.

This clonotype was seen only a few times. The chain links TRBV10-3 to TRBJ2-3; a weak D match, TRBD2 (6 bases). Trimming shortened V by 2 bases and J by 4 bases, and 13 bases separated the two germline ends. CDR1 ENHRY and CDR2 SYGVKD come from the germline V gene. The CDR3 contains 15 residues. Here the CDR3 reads CAISEGGKEADTQYF. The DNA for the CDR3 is TGTGCCATCAGTGAGGGGGGGAAAGAAGCAGATACGCAGTATTTT.

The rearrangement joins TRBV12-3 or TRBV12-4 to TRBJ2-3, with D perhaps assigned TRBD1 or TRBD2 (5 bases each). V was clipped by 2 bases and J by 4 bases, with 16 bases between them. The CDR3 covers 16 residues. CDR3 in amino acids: CASSLQAVTGPDTQYF. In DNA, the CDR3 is TGTGCCAGCAGTTTACAGGCTGTTACGGGACCAGATACGCAGTATTTT.

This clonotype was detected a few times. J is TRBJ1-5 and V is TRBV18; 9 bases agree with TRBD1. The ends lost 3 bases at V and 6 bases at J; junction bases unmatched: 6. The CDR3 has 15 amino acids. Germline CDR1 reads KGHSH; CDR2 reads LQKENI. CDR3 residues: CASSPDRGLSQPQHF. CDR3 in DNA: TGTGCCAGCTCACCGGACAGGGGTTTATCTCAGCCCCAGCATTTT.

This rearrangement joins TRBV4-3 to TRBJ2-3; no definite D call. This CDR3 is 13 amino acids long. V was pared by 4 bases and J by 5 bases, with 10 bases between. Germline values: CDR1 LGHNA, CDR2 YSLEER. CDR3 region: CASSPIRGDTQYF. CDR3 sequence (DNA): TGCGCCAGCAGCCCGATTCGAGGAGATACGCAGTATTTT.

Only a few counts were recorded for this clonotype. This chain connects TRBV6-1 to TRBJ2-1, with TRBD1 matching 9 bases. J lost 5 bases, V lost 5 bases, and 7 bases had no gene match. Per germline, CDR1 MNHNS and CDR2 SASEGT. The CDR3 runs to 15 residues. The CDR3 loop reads CASSKWGQGDNEQFF. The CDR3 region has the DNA TGTGCCAGCAGTAAATGGGGACAGGGAGACAATGAGCAGTTCTTC.

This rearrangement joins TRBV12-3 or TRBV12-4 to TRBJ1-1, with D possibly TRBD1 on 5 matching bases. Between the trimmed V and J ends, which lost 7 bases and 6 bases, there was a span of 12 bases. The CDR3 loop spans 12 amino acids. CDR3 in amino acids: CASTLLGAEAFF. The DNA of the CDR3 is TGTGCCAGCACGCTCTTGGGGGCTGAAGCTTTCTTT.

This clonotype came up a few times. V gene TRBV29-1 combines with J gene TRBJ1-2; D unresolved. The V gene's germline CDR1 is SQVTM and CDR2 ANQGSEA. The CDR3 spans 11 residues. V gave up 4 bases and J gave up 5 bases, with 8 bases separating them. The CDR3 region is CSVVSDYGYTF. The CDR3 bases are TGCAGCGTTGTGTCCGATTATGGCTACACCTTC.

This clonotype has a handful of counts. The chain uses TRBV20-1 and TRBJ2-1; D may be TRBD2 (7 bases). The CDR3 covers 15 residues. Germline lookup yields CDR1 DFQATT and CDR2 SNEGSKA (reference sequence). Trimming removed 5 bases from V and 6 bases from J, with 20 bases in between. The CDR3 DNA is TGCAGTGCTGGGGGGGCGGGACTGTCTTCCAATGAGCAGTTCTTC. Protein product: CSAGGAGLSSNEQFF.

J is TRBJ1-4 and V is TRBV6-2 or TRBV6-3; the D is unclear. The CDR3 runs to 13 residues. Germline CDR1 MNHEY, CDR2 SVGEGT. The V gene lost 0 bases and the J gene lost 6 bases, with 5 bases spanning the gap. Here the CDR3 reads CASSYSSYEKLFF. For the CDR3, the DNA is TGTGCCAGCAGTTACTCGTCGTATGAAAAACTGTTTTTT.

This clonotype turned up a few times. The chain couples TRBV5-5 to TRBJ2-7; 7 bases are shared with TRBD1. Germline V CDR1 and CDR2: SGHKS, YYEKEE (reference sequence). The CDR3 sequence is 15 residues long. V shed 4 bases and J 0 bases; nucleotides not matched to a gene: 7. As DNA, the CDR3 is TGTGCCAGCAGCCGAACCGGGACAGACTCCTACGAGCAGTACTTC. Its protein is CASSRTGTDSYEQYF.

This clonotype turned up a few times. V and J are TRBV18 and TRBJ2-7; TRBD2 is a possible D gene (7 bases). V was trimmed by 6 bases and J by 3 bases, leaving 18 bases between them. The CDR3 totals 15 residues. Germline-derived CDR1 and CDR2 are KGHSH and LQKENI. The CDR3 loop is CASSPGASGHYEQYF. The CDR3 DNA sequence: TGTGCCAGCTCCCCGGGGGCTAGCGGCCACTACGAGCAGTACTTC.

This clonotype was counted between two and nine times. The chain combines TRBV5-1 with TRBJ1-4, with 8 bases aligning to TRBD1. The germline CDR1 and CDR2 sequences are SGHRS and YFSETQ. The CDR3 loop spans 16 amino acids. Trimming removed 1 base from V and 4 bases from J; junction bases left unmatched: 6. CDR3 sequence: CASSLNGQGSNEKLFF. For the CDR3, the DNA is TGCGCCAGCAGCTTGAATGGACAGGGAAGTAATGAAAAACTGTTTTTT. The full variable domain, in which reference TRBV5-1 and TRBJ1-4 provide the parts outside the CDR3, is KAGVTQTPRYLIKTRGQQVTLSCSPISGHRSVSWYQQTPGQGLQFLFEYFSETQRNKGNFPGRFSGRQFSNSRSEMNVSTLELGDSALYLCASSLNGQGSNEKLFFGSGTQLSVL.

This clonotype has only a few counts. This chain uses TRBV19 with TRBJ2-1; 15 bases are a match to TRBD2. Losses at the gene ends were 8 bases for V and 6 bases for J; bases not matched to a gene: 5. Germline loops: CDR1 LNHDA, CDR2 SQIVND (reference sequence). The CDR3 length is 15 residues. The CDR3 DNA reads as TGTGCCAGTGGACTAGCGGGAGGGGAATCCAATGAGCAGTTCTTC. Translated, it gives CASGLAGGESNEQFF.

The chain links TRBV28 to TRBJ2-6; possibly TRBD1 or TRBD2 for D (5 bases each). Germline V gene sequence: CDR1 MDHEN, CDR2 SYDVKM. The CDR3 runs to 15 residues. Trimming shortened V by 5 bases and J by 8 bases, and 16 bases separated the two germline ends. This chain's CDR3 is CASSPPGLKSNVLTF. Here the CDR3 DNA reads TGTGCCAGCAGTCCCCCGGGGCTTAAGTCCAACGTCCTGACTTTC.